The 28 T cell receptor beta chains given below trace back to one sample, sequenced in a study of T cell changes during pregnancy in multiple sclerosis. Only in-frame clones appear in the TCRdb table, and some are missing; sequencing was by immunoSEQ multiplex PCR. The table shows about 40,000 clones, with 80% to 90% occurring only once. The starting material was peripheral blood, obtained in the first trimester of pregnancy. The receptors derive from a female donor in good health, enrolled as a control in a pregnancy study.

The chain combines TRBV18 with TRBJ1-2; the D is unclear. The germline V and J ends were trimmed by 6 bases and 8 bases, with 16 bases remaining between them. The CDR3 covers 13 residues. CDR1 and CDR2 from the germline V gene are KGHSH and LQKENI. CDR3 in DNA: TGTGCCAGCTCTTTCGGGTCGCGACGGGGCTACACCTTC. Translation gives CASSFGSRRGYTF.

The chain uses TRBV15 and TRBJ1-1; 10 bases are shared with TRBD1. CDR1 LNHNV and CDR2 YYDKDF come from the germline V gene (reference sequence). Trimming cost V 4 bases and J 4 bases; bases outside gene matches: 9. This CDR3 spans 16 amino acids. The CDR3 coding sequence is TGTGCCACCAGCACTCTCCGGGACAGGGGTGGCACTGAAGCTTTCTTT. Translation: CATSTLRDRGGTEAFF.

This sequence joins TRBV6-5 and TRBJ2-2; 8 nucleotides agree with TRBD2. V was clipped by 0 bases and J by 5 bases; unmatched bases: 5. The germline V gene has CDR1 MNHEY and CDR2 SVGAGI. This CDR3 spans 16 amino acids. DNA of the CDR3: TGTGCCAGCAGTTACTCTGCCAGCGGGGGTACCGGGGAGCTGTTTTTT. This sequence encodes CASSYSASGGTGELFF.

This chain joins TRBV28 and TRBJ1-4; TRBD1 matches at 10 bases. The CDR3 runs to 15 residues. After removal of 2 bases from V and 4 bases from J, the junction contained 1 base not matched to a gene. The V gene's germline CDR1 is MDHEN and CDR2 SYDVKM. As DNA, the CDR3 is TGTGCCAGCAGTTTAAGGACAGGGGGTAATGAAAAACTGTTTTTT. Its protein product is CASSLRTGGNEKLFF.

In nucleotides, the CDR3 is TGTGCCAGCAGTGAAACAGGCTACGTTGAAGCTTTCTTT. This codes for CASSETGYVEAFF. This rearrangement joins TRBV6-1 to TRBJ1-1, with a weak D call TRBD1 (5 bases). Trimming took off 2 bases at V and 7 bases at J, with 11 bases between the two ends. Germline V gives CDR1 MNHNS, CDR2 SASEGT. This CDR3 comprises 13 residues.

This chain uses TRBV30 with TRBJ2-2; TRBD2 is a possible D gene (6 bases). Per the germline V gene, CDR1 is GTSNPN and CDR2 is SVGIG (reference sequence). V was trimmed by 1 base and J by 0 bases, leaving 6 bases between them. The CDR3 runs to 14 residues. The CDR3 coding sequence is TGTGCCTGGAGTGGGGGGGCGAACACCGGGGAGCTGTTTTTT. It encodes CAWSGGANTGELFF.

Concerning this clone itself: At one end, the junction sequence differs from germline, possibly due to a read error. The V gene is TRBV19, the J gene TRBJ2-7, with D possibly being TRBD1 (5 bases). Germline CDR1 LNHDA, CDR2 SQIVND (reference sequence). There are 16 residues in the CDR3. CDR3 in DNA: TGTGCCACTAGTAGGGTGGGTGGGGCGCCGTCCTACGAGCAGTACTTC. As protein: CATSRVGGAPSYEQYF.

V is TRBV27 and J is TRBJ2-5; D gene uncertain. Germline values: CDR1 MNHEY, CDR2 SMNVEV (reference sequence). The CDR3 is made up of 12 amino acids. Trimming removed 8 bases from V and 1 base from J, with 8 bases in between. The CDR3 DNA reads TGTGCCAGCGGATACAGCCAAGAGACCCAGTACTTC. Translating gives CASGYSQETQYF.

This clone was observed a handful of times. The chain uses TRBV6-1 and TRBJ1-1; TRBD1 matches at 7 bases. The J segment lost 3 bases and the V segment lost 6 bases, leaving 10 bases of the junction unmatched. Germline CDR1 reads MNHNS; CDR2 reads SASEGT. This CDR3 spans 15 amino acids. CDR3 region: CASSDMTGLDTEAFF. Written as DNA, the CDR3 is TGTGCCAGCAGCGATATGACAGGGTTGGACACTGAAGCTTTCTTT.

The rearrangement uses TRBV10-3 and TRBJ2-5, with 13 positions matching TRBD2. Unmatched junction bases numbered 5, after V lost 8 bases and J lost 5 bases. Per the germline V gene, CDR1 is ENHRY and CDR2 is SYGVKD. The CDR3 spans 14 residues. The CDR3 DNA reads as TGTGCCATCGGACTAGCGGGGGAGGGGGAGACCCAGTACTTC. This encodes CAIGLAGEGETQYF.

In DNA, the CDR3 is TGTGCCAGCAGCTTAGGGACTCCGGGCTTTGTCCTCCACTTT. This codes for CASSLGTPGFVLHF. The gene calls are TRBV5-8 and TRBJ1-6; possibly TRBD1 for D (5 bases). This CDR3 contains 14 residues. Germline CDR1 reads SGHTS; CDR2 reads YDEGEE. The V end lost 2 bases, the J end lost 15 bases, and 18 bases lay between the germline ends.

DNA for the CDR3: TGTGCCAGCAGCGTAGGCTCTGGCGGCGGCTACACCTTC. This translates into CASSVGSGGGYTF. The chain employs TRBV9 and TRBJ1-2; D is unresolved. The CDR3 consists of 13 residues. Germline CDR1 reads SGDLS; CDR2 reads YYNGEE. Trimming took off 0 bases at V and 8 bases at J, with 11 bases between the two ends.

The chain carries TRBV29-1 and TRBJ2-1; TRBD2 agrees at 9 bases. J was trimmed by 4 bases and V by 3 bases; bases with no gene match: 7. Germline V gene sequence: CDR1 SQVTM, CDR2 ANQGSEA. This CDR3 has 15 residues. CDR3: CSVDNPSGAYNEQFF. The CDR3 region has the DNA TGCAGCGTTGATAACCCTAGCGGGGCTTACAATGAGCAGTTCTTC.

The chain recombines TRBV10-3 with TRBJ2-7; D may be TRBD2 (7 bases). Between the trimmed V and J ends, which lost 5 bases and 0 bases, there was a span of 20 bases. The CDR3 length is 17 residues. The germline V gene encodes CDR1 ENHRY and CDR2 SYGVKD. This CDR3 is CAISPSRGRGVSYEQYF. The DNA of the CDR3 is TGTGCCATCAGTCCCTCGAGGGGGAGGGGGGTCTCCTACGAGCAGTACTTC.

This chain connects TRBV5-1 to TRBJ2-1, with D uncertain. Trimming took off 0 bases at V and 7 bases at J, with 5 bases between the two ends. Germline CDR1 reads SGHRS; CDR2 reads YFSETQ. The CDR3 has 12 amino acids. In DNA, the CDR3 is TGCGCCAGCAGCTTGGTATTGAATGAGCAGTTCTTC. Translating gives CASSLVLNEQFF. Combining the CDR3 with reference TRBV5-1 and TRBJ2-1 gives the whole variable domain KAGVTQTPRYLIKTRGQQVTLSCSPISGHRSVSWYQQTPGQGLQFLFEYFSETQRNKGNFPGRFSGRQFSNSRSEMNVSTLELGDSALYLCASSLVLNEQFFGPGTRLTVL.

The CDR3 DNA sequence: TGTGCCAGCAGCTTACAAATCCCCGGGGAGCTGTTTTTT. This encodes CASSLQIPGELFF. The rearrangement links TRBV11-2 to TRBJ2-2; no clear D gene. CDR3 length: 13 residues. The V gene lost 2 bases and the J gene lost 6 bases, with 7 bases spanning the gap. Germline V CDR1 and CDR2: SGHAT, FQNNGV. Complete variable domain (other parts from reference TRBV11-2 and TRBJ2-2): EAGVAQSPRYKIIEKRQSVAFWCNPISGHATLYWYQQILGQGPKLLIQFQNNGVVDDSQLPKDRFSAERLKGVDSTLKIQPAKLEDSAVYLCASSLQIPGELFFGEGSRLTVL.

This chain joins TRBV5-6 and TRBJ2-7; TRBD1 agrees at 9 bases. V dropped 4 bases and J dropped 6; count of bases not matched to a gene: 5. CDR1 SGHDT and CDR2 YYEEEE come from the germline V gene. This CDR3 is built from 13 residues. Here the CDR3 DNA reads TGTGCCAGCAGCCCTCACAGGGGGCGCGAGCAGTACTTC. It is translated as CASSPHRGREQYF.

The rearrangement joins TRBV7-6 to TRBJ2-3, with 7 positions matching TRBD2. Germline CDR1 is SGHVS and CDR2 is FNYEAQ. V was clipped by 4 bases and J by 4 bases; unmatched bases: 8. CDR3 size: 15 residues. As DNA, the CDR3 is TGTGCCAGCAGCTCCGGACTAGACAAGGCAGATACGCAGTATTTT. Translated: CASSSGLDKADTQYF. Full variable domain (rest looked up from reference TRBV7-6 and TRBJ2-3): GAGVSQSPRYKVTKRGQDVALRCDPISGHVSLYWYRQALGQGPEFLTYFNYEAQQDKSGLPNDRFSAERPEGSISTLTIQRTEQRDSAMYRCASSSGLDKADTQYFGPGTRLTVL.

CDR3 DNA sequence: TGTGCCAGCAAGGACGGGACAGGCACAGATACGCAGTATTTT. Translation gives CASKDGTGTDTQYF. The chain is built from TRBV2 and TRBJ2-3; 7 nucleotides match TRBD1. CDR3 length: 14 amino acids. The germline V gene has CDR1 SNHLY and CDR2 FYNNEI. The J segment lost 1 base and the V segment lost 7 bases, leaving 5 bases of the junction unmatched.

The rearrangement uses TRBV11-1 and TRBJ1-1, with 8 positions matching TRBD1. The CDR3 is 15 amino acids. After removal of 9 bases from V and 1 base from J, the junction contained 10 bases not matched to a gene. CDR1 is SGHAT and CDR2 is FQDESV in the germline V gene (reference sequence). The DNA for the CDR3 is TGTGCCAGTAAGGACAGGGAAGGAGCGAACACTGAAGCTTTCTTT. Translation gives CASKDREGANTEAFF.

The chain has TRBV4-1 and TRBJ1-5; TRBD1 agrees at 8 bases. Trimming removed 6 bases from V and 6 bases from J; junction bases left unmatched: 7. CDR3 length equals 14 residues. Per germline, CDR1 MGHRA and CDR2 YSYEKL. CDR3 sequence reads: CASRSTGGGQPQHF. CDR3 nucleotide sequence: TGCGCCAGCAGGTCTACAGGGGGAGGTCAGCCCCAGCATTTT.

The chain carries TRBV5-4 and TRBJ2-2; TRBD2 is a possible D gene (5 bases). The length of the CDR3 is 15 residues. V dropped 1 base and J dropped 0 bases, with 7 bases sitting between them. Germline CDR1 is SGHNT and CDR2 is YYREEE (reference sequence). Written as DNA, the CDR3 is TGTGCCAGCAGCTTGACGGGGTCGAACACCGGGGAGCTGTTTTTT. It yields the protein CASSLTGSNTGELFF. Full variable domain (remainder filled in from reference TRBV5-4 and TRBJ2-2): ETGVTQSPTHLIKTRGQQVTLRCSSQSGHNTVSWYQQALGQGPQFIFQYYREEENGRGNFPPRFSGLQFPNYSSELNVNALELDDSALYLCASSLTGSNTGELFFGEGSRLTVL.

The CDR3 reads CSVARRLNTEAFF. The CDR3 DNA reads as TGCAGCGTTGCCCGTCGGTTGAACACTGAAGCTTTCTTT. The chain is built from TRBV29-1 and TRBJ1-1, with D uncertain. This CDR3 comprises 13 residues. Germline values: CDR1 SQVTM, CDR2 ANQGSEA. Trimming stripped 4 bases from V and 0 bases from J, with 9 bases between.

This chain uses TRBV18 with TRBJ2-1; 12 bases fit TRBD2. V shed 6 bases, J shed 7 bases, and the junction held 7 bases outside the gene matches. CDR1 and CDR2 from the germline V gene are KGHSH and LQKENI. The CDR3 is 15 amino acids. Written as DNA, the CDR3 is TGTGCCAGCTCCCAAGGACTAGCGGGAAGGAATGAGCAGTTCTTC. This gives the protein CASSQGLAGRNEQFF.

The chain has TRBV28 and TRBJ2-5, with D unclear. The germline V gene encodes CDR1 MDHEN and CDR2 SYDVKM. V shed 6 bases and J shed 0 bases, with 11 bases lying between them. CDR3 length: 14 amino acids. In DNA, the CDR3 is TGTGCCAGCAGCCCACGATACAACCAAGAGACCCAGTACTTC. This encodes CASSPRYNQETQYF.

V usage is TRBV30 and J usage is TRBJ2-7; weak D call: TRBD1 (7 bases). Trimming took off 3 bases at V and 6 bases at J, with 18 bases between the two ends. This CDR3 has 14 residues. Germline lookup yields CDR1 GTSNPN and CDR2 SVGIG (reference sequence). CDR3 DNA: TGTGCCTGGAGAGAAGGGGCAGGGGGAGGCGAGCAGTACTTC. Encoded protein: CAWREGAGGGEQYF.

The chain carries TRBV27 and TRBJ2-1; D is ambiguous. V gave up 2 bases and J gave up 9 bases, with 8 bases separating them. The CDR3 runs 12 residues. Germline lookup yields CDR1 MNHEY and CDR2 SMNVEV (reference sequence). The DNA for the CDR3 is TGTGCCAGCAGTTTAGGCTCGGGTGAGCAGTTCTTC. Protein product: CASSLGSGEQFF.

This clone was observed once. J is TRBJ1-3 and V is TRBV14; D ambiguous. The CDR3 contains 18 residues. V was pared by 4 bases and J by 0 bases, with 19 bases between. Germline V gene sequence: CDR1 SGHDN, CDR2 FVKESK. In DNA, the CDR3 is TGTGCCAGCAGCCGCACCGGGGTTGTGACGAGCTCTGGAAACACCATATATTTT. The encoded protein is CASSRTGVVTSSGNTIYF.